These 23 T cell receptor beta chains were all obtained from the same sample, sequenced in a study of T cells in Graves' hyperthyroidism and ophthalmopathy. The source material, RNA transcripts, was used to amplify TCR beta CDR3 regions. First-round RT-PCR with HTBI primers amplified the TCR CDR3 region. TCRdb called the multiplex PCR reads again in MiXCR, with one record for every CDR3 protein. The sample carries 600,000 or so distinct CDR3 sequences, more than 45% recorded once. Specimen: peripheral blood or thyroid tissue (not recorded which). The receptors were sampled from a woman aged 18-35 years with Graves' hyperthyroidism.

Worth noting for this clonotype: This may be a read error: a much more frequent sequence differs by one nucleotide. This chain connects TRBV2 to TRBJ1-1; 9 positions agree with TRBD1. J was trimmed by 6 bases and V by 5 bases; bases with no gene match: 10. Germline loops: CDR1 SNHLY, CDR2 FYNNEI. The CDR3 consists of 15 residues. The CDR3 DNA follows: TGTGCCAGCAGTTCCGGGACAGGGTATTCGTCTGAAGCTTTCTTT. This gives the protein CASSSGTGYSSEAFF.

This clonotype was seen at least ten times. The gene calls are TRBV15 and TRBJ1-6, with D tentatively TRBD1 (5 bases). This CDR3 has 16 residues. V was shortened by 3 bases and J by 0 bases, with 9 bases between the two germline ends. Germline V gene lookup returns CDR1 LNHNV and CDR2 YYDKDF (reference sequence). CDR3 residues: CATSSDRSSYNSPLHF. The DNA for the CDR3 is TGTGCCACCAGCAGCGACAGAAGCTCCTATAATTCACCCCTCCACTTT.

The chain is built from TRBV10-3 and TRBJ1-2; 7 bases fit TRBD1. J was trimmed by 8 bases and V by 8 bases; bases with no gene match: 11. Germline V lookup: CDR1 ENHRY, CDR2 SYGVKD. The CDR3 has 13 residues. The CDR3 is CAIRDSLWDGYTF. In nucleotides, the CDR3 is TGTGCCATCCGGGACAGCCTCTGGGACGGCTACACCTTC.

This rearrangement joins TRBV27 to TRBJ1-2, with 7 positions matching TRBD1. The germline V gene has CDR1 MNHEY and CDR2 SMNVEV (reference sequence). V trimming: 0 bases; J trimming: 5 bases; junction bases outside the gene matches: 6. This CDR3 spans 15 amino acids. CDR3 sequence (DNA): TGTGCCAGCAGTTTATCGCGACGGGGACAGTATGGCTACACCTTC. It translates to CASSLSRRGQYGYTF.

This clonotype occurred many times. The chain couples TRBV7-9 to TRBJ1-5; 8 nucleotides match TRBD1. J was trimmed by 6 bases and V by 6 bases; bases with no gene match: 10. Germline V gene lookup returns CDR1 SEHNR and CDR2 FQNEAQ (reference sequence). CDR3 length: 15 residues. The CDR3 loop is CASRRGTGPLQPQHF. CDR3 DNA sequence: TGTGCCAGCAGGAGAGGGACAGGCCCCCTTCAGCCCCAGCATTTT.

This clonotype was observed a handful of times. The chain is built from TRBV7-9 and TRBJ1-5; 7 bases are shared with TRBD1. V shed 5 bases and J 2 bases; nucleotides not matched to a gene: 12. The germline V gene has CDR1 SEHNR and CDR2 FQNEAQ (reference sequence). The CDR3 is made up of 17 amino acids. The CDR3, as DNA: TGTGCCAGCAGCCAAGGAGTAATAGGACAGGGCAATCAGCCCCAGCATTTT. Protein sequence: CASSQGVIGQGNQPQHF.

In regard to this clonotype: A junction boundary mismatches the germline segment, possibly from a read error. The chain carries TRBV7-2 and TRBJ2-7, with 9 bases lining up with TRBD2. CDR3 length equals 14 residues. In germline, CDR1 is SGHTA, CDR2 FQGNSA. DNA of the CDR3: TGTGCCAGCAGCCCCATTAGCGGGAGTTACGGGCAGTACTTC. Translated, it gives CASSPISGSYGQYF.

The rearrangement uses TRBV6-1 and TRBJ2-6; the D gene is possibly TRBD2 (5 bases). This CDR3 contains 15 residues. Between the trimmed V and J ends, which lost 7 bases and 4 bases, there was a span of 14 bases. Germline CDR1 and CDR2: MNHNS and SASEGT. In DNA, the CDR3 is TGTGCCAGCATCCGAGGGAGTAACGGGGCCAACGTCCTGACTTTC. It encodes CASIRGSNGANVLTF.

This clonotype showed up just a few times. The CDR3 protein is CASKLPGANVLTF. The CDR3 DNA sequence: TGTGCCAGCAAATTACCTGGGGCCAACGTCCTGACTTTC. The rearrangement joins TRBV25-1 to TRBJ2-6; the D is unclear. The germline V gene has CDR1 MGHDK and CDR2 SYGVNS. This CDR3 comprises 13 residues. V was clipped by 7 bases and J by 2 bases, with 6 bases between them. The whole variable domain, filled in from reference TRBV25-1 and TRBJ2-6, reads EADIYQTPRYLVIGTGKKITLECSQTMGHDKMYWYQQDPGMELHLIHYSYGVNSTEKGDLSSESTVSRIRTEHFPLTLESARPSHTSQYLCASKLPGANVLTFGAGSRLTVL.

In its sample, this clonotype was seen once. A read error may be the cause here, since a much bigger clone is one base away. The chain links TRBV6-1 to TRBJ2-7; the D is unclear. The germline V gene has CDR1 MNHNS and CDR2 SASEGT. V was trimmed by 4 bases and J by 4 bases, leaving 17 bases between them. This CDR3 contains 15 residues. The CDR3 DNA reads TGTGCCAGCAGTGGTTCCTCGGGTCGTGGATACGAGCAGTACTTC. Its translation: CASSGSSGRGYEQYF.

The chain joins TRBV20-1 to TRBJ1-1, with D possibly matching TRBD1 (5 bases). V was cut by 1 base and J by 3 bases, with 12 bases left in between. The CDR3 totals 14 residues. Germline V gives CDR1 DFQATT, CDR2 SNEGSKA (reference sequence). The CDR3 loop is CSARGARGDTEAFF. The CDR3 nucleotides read TGCAGTGCTAGAGGGGCGAGGGGTGACACTGAAGCTTTCTTT.

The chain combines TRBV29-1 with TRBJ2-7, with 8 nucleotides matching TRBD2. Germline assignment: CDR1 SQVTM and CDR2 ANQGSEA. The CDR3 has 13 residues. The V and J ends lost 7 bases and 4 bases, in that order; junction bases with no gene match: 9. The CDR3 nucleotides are TGCAGCGCGGCGGGAGGATCCGGATACGAGCAGTACTTC. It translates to CSAAGGSGYEQYF.

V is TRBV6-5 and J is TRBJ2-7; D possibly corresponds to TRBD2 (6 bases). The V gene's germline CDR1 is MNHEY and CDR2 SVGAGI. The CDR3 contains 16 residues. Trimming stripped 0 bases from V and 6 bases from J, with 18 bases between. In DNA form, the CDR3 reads TGTGCCAGCAGTTACTCCGCCGGGAAAGCGGGCGTCGAGCAGTACTTC. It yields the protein CASSYSAGKAGVEQYF.

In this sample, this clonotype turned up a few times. The CDR3 spells CASSRGQGLYQPQHF. The CDR3 DNA is TGTGCCAGCAGCCGCGGACAGGGACTTTACCAGCCCCAGCATTTT. V usage is TRBV5-5 and J usage is TRBJ1-5; 8 bases fit TRBD1. The junction had 10 bases not matched to a gene; V was cut back by 4 bases and J by 7 bases. The CDR3 is 15 amino acids. CDR1 is SGHKS, CDR2 YYEKEE, per germline (reference sequence).

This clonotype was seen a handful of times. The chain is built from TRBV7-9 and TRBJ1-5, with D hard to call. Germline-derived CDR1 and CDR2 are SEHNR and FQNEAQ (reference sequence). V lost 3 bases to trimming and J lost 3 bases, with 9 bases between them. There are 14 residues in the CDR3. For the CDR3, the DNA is TGTGCCAGCAGCTTCGGACCGAACAATCAGCCCCAGCATTTT. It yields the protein CASSFGPNNQPQHF.

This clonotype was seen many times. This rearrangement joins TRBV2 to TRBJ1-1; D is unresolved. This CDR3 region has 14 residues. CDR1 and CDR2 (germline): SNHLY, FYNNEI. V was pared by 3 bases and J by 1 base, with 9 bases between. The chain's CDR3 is CASSERAGNTEAFF. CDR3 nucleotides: TGTGCCAGCAGTGAGAGGGCAGGGAACACTGAAGCTTTCTTT.

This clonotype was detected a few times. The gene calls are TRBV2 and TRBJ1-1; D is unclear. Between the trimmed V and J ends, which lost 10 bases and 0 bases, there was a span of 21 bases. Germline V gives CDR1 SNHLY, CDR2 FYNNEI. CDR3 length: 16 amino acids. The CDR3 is CATEGHRDNMNTEAFF. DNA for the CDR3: TGTGCCACCGAGGGCCACCGAGATAATATGAACACTGAAGCTTTCTTT.

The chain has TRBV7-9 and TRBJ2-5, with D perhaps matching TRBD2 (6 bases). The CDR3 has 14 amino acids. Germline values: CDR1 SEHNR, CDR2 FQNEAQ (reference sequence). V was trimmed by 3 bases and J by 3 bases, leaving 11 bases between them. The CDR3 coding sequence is TGTGCCAGCAGCTTGGGCCGGACTAAAGAGACCCAGTACTTC. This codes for CASSLGRTKETQYF.

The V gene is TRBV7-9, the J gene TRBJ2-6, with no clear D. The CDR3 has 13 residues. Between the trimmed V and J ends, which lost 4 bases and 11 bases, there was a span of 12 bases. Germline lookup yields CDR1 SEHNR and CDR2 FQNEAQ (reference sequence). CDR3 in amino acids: CASSYGLAYVLTF. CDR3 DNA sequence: TGTGCCAGCAGCTACGGCTTAGCCTACGTCCTGACTTTC.

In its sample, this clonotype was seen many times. CDR3 sequence reads: CASSPDRGAFGYTF. The CDR3 region has the DNA TGTGCCAGCAGTCCCGACAGGGGTGCCTTTGGCTACACCTTC. V and J are TRBV2 and TRBJ1-2; TRBD1 aligns across 8 bases. V dropped 5 bases and J dropped 7; count of bases not matched to a gene: 9. CDR3 size: 14 residues. The germline V gene has CDR1 SNHLY and CDR2 FYNNEI. The full variable domain, rest sourced from reference TRBV2 and TRBJ1-2, is EPEVTQTPSHQVTQMGQEVILRCVPISNHLYFYWYRQILGQKVEFLVSFYNNEISEKSEIFDDQFSVERPDGSNFTLKIRSTKLEDSAMYFCASSPDRGAFGYTFGSGTRLTVV.

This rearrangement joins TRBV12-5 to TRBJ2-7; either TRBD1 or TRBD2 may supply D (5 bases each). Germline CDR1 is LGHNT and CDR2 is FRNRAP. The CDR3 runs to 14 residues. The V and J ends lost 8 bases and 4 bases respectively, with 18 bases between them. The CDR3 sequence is CASWDGKTAYEQYF. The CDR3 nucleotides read TGTGCTAGTTGGGACGGAAAAACGGCATACGAGCAGTACTTC. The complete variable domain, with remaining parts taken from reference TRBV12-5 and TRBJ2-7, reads DARVTQTPRHKVTEMGQEVTMRCQPILGHNTVFWYRQTMMQGLELLAYFRNRAPLDDSGMPKDRFSAEMPDATLATLKIQPSEPRDSAVYFCASWDGKTAYEQYFGPGTRLTVT.

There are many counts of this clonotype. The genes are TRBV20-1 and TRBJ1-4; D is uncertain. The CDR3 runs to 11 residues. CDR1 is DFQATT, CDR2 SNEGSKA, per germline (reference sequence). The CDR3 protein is CRGQGHEKLFF. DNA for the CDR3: TGCAGGGGCCAAGGCCATGAAAAACTGTTTTTT.

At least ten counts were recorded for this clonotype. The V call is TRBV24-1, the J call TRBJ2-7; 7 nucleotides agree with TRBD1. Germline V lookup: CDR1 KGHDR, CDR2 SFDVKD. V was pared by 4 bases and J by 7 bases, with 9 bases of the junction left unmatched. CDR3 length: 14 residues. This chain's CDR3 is CATSESTGTGEQYF. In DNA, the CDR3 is TGTGCCACCAGTGAATCGACAGGGACGGGGGAGCAGTACTTC.